A selection of T cell receptor beta chains follows, all from one sample in a study of blood T cell repertoires in COVID-19. This table comes from immunoSEQ multiplex PCR, and its TCRdb copy is limited to in-frame clones, with some not included. The sample shows 150,000 to 200,000 clones, around two thirds of them seen only once. The sequenced sample consisted of peripheral blood. The receptors were sampled from an elderly woman with acute or convalescent COVID-19. Each CDR3 is given with its conserved first and last residue. D genes are given only for firm matches. Some rows mark clone size as missing; the rest say once, few, many or name a class of expanded clone.

d_gene	v_gene	j_gene	abundance	CDR3nt	CDR3aa
-	TRBV27	TRBJ2-7	-	TGTGCCAGCAGTTTGGTAGACAGCTCCTACGAGCAGTACTTC	CASSLVDSSYEQYF
TRBD1	TRBV7-3	TRBJ2-1	-	TGTGCCAGCAGCGACTACAGGGGGAATGAGCAGTTCTTC	CASSDYRGNEQFF
TRBD1	TRBV27	TRBJ1-4	-	TGTGCCAGCAGTTCCAGGGGGCACCAAGTTGCAACTAATGAAAAACTGTTTTTT	CASSSRGHQVATNEKLFF
-	TRBV6-5	TRBJ1-5	few	TGTGCCAGTACCGGAGGAGGGTACAATCAGCCCCAGCATTTT	CASTGGGYNQPQHF
-	TRBV7-9	TRBJ2-7	-	TGTGCCAGCAGCCCTACGGGAGTCTACGAGCAGTACTTC	CASSPTGVYEQYF
-	TRBV7-6	TRBJ2-7	-	TGTGCCAGCAGCTTAGGGGAGGCAGGGCTTGTGGGCGAGCAGTACTTC	CASSLGEAGLVGEQYF
-	TRBV6-5	TRBJ1-1	-	TGTGCCAGCAGGTCGGGCGGGGGCGTCGGGACTGAAGCTTTCTTT	CASRSGGGVGTEAFF
-	TRBV6-5	TRBJ1-5	-	TGTGCCAGCGGACAGTATTATCAGCCCCAGCATTTT	CASGQYYQPQHF
TRBD1	TRBV7-2	TRBJ2-2	many	TGTGCCAGCAGCTCCACAGGGGGCGCGGACACCGGGGAGCTGTTTTTT	CASSSTGGADTGELFF
-	TRBV5-1	TRBJ2-5	-	TGCGCCAGCAGCTTGGCACGGAGAGAGACCCAGTACTTC	CASSLARRETQYF
-	TRBV2	TRBJ1-5	-	TGTGCCAGCAGTGGGACAACGGCCGATCAGCCCCAGCATTTT	CASSGTTADQPQHF
TRBD2	TRBV5-4	TRBJ2-3	-	TGTGCCAGCAGCTCCTACAAAATAGCGGGAGGCGCAGATACGCAGTATTTT	CASSSYKIAGGADTQYF